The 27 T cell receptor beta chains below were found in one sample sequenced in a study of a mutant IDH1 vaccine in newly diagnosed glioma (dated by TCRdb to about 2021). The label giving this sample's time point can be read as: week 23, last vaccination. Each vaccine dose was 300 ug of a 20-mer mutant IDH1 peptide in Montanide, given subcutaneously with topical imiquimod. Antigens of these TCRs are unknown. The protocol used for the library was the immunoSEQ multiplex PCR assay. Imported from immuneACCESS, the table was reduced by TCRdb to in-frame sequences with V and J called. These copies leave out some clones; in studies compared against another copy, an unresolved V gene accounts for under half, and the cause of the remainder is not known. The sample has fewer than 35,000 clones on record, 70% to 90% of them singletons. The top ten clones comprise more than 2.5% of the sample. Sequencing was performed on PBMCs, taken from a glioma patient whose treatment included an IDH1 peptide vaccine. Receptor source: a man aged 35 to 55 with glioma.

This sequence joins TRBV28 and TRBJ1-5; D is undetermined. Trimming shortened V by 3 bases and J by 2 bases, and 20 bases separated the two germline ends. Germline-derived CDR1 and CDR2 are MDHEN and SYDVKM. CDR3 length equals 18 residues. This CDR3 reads CASSFRVHRPGGNQPQHF. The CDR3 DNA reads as TGTGCCAGCAGTTTCCGGGTACATCGCCCTGGGGGCAATCAGCCCCAGCATTTT.

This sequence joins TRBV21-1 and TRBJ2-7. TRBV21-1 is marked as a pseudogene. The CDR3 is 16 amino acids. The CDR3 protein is CASSKEGAGLEGEQYV. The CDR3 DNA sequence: TGTGCCAGCAGCAAAGAAGGGGCAGGGCTAGAAGGGGAGCAGTACGTC.

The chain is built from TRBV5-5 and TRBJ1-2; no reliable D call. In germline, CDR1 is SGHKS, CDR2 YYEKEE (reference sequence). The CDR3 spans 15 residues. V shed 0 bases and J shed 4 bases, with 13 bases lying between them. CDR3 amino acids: CASSLELGEVYGYTF. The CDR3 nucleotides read TGTGCCAGCAGCTTGGAACTCGGGGAGGTCTATGGCTACACCTTC.

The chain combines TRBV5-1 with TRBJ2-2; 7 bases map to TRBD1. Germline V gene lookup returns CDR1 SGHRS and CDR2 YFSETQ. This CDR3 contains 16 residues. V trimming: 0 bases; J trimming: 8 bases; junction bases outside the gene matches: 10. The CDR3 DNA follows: TGCGCCAGCAGCTTGGTCGCCAGGGGGTATGGAGGGGAGCTGTTTTTT. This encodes CASSLVARGYGGELFF.

The CDR3 protein is CASSSRGSDLYNEQFF. In nucleotides, the CDR3 is TGTGCCAGCAGCTCCCGGGGCTCCGACCTTTACAATGAGCAGTTCTTC. The rearrangement links TRBV7-2 to TRBJ2-1; perhaps D is TRBD1 or TRBD2 (5 bases each). This CDR3 is 16 amino acids long. Trimming removed 4 bases at V and 4 bases at J, with 17 bases between. The V gene's germline CDR1 is SGHTA and CDR2 FQGNSA.

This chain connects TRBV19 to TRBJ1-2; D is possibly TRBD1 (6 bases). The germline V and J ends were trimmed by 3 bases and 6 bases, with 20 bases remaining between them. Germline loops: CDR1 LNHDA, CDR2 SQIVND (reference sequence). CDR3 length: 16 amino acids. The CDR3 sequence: CASSIGGAGELDGYTF. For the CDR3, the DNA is TGTGCCAGTAGTATTGGCGGAGCAGGGGAGTTGGATGGCTACACCTTC. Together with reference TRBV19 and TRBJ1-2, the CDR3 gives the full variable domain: DGGITQSPKYLFRKEGQNVTLSCEQNLNHDAMYWYRQDPGQGLRLIYYSQIVNDFQKGDIAEGYSVSREKKESFPLTVTSAQKNPTAFYLCASSIGGAGELDGYTFGSGTRLTVV.

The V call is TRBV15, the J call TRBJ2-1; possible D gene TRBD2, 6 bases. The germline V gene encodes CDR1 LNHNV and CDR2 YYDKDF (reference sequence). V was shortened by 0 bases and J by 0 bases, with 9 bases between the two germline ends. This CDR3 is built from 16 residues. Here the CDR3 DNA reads TGTGCCACCAGCAGAGATGGAGCGGGCTCCTACAATGAGCAGTTCTTC. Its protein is CATSRDGAGSYNEQFF.

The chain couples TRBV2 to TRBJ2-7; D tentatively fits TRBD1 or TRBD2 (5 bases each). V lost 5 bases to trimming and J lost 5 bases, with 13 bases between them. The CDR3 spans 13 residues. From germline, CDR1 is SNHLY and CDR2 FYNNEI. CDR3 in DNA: TGTGCCAGCAGTATGGAAGGGACCAACGAGCAGTACTTC. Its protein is CASSMEGTNEQYF.

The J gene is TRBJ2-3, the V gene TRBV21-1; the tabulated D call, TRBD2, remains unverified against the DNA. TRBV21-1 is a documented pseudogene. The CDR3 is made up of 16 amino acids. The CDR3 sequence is CASSLGKGSLTDTQYF. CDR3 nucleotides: TGTGCCAGCAGCCTCGGGAAGGGTTCCCTCACAGATACGCAGTATTTT.

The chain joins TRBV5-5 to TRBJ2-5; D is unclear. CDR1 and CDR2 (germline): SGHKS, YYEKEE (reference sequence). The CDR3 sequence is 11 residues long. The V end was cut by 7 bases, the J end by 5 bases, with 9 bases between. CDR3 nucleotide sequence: TGTGCCAGCGCCGAATTGGAGACCCAGTACTTC. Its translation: CASAELETQYF.

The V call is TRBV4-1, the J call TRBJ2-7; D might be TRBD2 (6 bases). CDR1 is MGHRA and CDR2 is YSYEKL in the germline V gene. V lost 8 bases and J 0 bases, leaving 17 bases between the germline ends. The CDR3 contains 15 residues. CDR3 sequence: CASAPGGDPSYEQYF. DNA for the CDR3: TGCGCCAGCGCCCCCGGCGGGGACCCCTCCTACGAGCAGTACTTC.

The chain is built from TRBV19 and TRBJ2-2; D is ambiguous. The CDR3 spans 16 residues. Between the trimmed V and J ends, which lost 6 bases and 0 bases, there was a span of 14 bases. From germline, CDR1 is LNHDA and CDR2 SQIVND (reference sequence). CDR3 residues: CASRQDGRPNTGELFF. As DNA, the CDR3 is TGTGCCAGTAGGCAGGATGGCAGGCCGAACACCGGGGAGCTGTTTTTT.

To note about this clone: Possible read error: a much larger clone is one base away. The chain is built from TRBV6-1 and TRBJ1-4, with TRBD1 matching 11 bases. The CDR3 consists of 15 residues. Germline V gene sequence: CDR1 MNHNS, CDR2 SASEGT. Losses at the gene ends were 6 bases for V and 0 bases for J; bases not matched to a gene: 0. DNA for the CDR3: TGTGCCAGCAGGGGACAGGGGGCAACTAATGAAAAACTGTTTTTT. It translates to CASRGQGATNEKLFF.

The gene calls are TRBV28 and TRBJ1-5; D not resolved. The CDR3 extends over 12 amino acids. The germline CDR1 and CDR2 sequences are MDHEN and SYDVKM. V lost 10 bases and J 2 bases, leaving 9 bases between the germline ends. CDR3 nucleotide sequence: TGTGCCACCCGGGGTGGCAATCAGCCCCAGCATTTT. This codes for CATRGGNQPQHF.

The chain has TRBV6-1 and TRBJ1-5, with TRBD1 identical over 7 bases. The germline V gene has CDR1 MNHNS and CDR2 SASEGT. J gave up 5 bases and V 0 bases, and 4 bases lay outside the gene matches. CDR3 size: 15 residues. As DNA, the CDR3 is TGTGCCAGCAGTGAAGCGGGGACAGCCTATCAGCCCCAGCATTTT. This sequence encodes CASSEAGTAYQPQHF.

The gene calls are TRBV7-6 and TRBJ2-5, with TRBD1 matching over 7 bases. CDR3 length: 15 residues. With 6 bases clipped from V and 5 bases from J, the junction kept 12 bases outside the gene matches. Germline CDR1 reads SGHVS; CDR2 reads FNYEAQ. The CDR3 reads CASSPDRVFGETQYF. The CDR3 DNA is TGTGCCAGCAGTCCTGACAGGGTGTTCGGGGAGACCCAGTACTTC.

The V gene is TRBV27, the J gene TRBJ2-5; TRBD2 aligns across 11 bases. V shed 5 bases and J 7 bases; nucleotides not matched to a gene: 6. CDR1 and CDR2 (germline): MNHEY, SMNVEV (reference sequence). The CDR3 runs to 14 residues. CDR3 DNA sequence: TGTGCCAGCAGTCCCGGGACTAGCGGATGGACCCAGTACTTC. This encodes CASSPGTSGWTQYF.

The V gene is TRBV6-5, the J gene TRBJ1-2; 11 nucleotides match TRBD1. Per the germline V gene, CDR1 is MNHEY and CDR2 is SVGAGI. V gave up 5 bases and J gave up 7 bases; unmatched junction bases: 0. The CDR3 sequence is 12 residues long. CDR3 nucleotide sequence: TGTGCCAGCAGTGGACAGGGGGCTGGCTACACCTTC. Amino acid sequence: CASSGQGAGYTF.

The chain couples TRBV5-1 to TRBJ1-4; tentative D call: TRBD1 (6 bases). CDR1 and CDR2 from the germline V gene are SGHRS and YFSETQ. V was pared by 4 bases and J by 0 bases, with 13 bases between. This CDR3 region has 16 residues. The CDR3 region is CASSLDRAATNEKLFF. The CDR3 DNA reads TGCGCCAGCAGCCTGGACAGAGCTGCAACTAATGAAAAACTGTTTTTT.

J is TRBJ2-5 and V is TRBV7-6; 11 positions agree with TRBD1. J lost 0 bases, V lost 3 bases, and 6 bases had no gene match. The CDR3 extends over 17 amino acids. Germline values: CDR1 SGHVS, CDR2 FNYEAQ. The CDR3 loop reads CASSFGTGGLYQETQYF. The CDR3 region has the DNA TGTGCCAGCAGCTTCGGGACAGGGGGTCTGTACCAAGAGACCCAGTACTTC.

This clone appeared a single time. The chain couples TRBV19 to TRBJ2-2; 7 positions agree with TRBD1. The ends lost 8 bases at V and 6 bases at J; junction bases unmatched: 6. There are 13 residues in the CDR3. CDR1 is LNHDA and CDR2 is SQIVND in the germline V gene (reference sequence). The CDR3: CASRRQGAGELFF. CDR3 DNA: TGTGCCAGTCGCCGACAGGGCGCCGGGGAGCTGTTTTTT.

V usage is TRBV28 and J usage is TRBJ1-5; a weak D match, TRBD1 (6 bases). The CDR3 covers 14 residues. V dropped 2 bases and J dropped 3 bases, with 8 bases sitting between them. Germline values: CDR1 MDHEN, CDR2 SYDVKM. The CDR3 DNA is TGTGCCAGCAGTTTAGGACAGTACAATCAGCCCCAGCATTTT. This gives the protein CASSLGQYNQPQHF.

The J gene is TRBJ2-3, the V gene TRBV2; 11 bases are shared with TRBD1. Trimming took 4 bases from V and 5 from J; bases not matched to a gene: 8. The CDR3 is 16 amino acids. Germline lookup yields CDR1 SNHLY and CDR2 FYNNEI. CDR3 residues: CASSGRRGQGGDTQYF. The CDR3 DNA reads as TGTGCCAGCAGTGGTAGGAGGGGACAGGGGGGAGATACGCAGTATTTT.

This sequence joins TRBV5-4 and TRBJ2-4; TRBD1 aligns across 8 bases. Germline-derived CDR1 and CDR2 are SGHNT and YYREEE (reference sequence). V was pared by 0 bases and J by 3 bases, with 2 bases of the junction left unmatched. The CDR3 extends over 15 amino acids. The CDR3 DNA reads TGTGCCAGCAGCTTGGGCACAGGGGGCAAAAACATTCAGTACTTC. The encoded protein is CASSLGTGGKNIQYF.

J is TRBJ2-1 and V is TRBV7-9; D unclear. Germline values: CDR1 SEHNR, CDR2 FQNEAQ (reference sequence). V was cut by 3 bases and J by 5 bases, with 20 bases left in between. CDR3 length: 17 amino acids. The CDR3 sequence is CASSLAPGRKLNNEQFF. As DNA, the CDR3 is TGTGCCAGCAGCTTGGCCCCCGGGCGAAAACTAAACAATGAGCAGTTCTTC. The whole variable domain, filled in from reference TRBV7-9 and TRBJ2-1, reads DTGVSQNPRHKITKRGQNVTFRCDPISEHNRLYWYRQTLGQGPEFLTYFQNEAQLEKSRLLSDRFSAERPKGSFSTLEIQRTEQGDSAMYLCASSLAPGRKLNNEQFFGPGTRLTVL.

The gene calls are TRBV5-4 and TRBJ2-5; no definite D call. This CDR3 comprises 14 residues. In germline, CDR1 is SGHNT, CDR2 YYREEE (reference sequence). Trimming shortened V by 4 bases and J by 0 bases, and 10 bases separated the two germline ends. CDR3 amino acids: CASSRPGYQETQYF. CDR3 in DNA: TGTGCCAGCAGCCGTCCGGGCTACCAAGAGACCCAGTACTTC.

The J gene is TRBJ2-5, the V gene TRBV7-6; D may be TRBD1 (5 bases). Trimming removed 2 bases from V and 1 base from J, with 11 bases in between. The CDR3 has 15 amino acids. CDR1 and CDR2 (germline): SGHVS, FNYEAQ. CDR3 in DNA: TGTGCCAGCAGCTTAAGTGGGGCCGTCCAAGAGACCCAGTACTTC. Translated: CASSLSGAVQETQYF.